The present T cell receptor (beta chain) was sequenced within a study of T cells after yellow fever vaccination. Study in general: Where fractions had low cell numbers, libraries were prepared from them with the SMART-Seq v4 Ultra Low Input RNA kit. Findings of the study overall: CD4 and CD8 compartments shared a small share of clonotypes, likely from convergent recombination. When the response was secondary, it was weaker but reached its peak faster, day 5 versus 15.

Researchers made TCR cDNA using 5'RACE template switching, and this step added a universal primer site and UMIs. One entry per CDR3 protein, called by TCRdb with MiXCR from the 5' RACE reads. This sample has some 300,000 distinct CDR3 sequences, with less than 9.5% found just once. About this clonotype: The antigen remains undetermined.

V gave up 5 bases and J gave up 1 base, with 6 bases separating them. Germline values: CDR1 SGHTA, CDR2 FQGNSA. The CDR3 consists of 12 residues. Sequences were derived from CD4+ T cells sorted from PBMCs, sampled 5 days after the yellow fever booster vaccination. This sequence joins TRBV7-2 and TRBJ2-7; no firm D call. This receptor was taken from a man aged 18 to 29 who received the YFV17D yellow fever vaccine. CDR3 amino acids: CASSHGSYEQYF. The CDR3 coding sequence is TGTGCCAGCAGCCATGGGTCCTACGAGCAGTACTTC.